The clone carrying this T cell receptor beta chain appeared many times. Authors' data handling: Estimation of nucleated cell counts relied on the amplification of reference gene primers. Profiled with immunoSEQ multiplex PCR; TCRdb holds only in-frame clones, not every one. That table furnishes V, J and clone size, whereas the DNA furnished D and trimming. Of approximately 300,000 clones listed, more than 90% are singletons. Participants spanned ages about 18 to 90 years and resided in 20 to 30 US areas. There are 14 residues in the CDR3. Trimming took off 6 bases at V and 0 bases at J, with 11 bases between the two ends. Germline CDR1 is LNHDA and CDR2 is SQIVND (reference sequence). The data belong to a study of blood T cell repertoires in COVID-19. About the study: Nucleic acid was either cDNA or gDNA, and it came from T cells, B-cell-depleted T cells, or PBMCs.

Sequenced input: PBMCs or T cells enriched from blood (not recorded which). This TCR was sampled from a woman aged 25 to 39 who had recovered from COVID-19. This chain links TRBV19 with TRBJ1-2; D gene uncertain. Here the CDR3 DNA reads TGTGCCAGTAGCCCCACCAGGACTAACTATGGCTACACCTTC. Translated, it gives CASSPTRTNYGYTF. The full variable domain, with the rest looked up from reference TRBV19 and TRBJ1-2, is DGGITQSPKYLFRKEGQNVTLSCEQNLNHDAMYWYRQDPGQGLRLIYYSQIVNDFQKGDIAEGYSVSREKKESFPLTVTSAQKNPTAFYLCASSPTRTNYGYTFGSGTRLTVV.